The entry below gives a single T cell receptor beta chain sequence along with its context. Its antigen is unknown. The data derive from a study of T-cell memory formation after mild COVID-19. Study details: Each donor largely had its own TCR clusters. Study outcomes and limitations: Cross-reactive memory apparently joined, as some responding clones appeared in pre-infection memory. Day 15 to 85 contracting clones showed balanced CD4/CD8; later expanders leaned CD4+.

It was 5'RACE with constant-segment primers that produced the TCR alpha and TCR beta cDNA libraries, which carried sample barcodes and UMIs. TCRdb processed the 5' RACE reads anew with MiXCR; each CDR3 protein has one entry. The profile shows around 420,000 distinct CDR3 sequences, 20% to 25% of them singletons. CDR1 and CDR2 (germline): SQVTM, ANQGSEA. The CDR3 is 13 amino acids. Trimming pared 5 bases from V and 2 bases from J, leaving 9 bases between. The clonotype comes from an adult woman who had mild COVID-19 (a few samples of this study predate the infection). Cell type and time point are not known. The chain employs TRBV29-1 and TRBJ2-2, with D uncertain. The sample consisted of PBMCs or a T cell subset sorted from them (not recorded which). The CDR3 here is CSVSNSNTGELFF. The CDR3 coding sequence is TGCAGCGTTAGTAACAGTAACACCGGGGAGCTGTTTTTT.